The entry below describes one T cell receptor (beta chain). Which antigen it targets is not known. No per-base quality is available; no much larger clone lies one base away. These data come from a study of T cell changes during pregnancy in multiple sclerosis (dated by TCRdb to the late 2010s). Study-level background: The study examined how the T cell repertoire changed over the course of pregnancy in women with multiple sclerosis.

The library was built by means of the immunoSEQ multiplex PCR assay. Sourced from immuneACCESS, this table was stored by TCRdb with only in-frame sequences that have V and J called. A share of the clones is absent; for the studies checked, an unresolved V gene accounts for under half, and the remainder has no known explanation. The sample records about 100,000 clones, roughly 90% of which are singletons. In total, the top ten clones hold around 0.8% of the sample. The germline V gene encodes CDR1 KGHSH and CDR2 LQKENI. CDR3 length: 19 amino acids, cysteine to phenylalanine. Only the CDR3 DNA stays, 57 bases, in frame from base 1. Compared with germline, V lacks 1 base and J lacks 2 bases; bases without a gene match: 13.

Here the sequenced sample was peripheral blood, taken in the third trimester of pregnancy. The rearrangement combines TRBV18 with TRBJ2-4; 8 bases in the middle match TRBD2. The clonotype was recovered from a female donor in good health, enrolled as a control in a pregnancy study. The DNA sequence follows: TGTGCCAGCTCACCACTGGGCCAAGCGGGAGTGACGACCAAAAACATTCAGTACTTC. Its translation is CASSPLGQAGVTTKNIQYF.